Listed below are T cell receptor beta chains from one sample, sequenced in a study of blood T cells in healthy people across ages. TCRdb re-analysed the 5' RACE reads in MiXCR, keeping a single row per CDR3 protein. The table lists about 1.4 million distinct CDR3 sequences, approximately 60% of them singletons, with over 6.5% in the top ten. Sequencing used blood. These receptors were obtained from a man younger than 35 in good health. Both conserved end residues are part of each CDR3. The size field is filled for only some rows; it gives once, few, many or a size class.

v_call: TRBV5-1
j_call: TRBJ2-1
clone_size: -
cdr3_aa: CASRAGGGQAVNEQFF

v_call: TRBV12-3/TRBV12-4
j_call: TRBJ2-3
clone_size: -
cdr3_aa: CASSARDRYTDTQYF

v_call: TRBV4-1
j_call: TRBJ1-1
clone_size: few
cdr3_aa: CASSRTMLNTEAFF

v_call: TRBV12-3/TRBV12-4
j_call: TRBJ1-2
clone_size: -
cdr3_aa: CASRRKGGNYGYTF

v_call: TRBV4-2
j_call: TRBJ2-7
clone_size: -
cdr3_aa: CASSQVVYNEQYF

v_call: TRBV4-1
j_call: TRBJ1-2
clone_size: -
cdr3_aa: CASRQGEGYTF

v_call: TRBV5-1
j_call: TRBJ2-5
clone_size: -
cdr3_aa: CASSLLRGGKETQYF

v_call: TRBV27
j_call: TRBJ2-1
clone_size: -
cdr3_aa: CASRGEGQNEQFF

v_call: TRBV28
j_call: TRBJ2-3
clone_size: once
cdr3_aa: CAVDSYIHSTDTQYF

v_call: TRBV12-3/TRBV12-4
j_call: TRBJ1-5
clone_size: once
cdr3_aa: CASSWGRQNQPQHF

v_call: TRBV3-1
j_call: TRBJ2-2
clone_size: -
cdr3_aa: CASSPTSGSKVGTGELFF

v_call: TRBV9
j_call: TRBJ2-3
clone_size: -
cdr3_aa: CASSSEGSGTDTQYF

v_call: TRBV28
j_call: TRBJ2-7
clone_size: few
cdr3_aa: CASSKLVYEQYF